Detailed here is one T cell receptor (beta chain). No antigen is known for it. There are no base qualities to consult, and no much larger clone falls within one base. This record belongs to a study of cytomegalovirus exposure and HLA in healthy donors (dated by TCRdb to 2016 to 2017). Regarding the complete study: An earlier analysis of around 600 of the donors reported about 250 Gb of sequence data and more than 90 million unique TCR beta sequences from some 180 million T cells. Roughly 300 gigabases of sequencing data and approximately 91 million unique TCR sequences made up an early release that covered 640 HLA-typed donors. The genetic ancestry cluster associated with self-reported Caucasian donors included approximately 85% of the roughly 360 genotyped donors. The study aimed to test whether signatures of past pathogen exposure could be identified by cataloging public T cell receptors. The study profiled the T cell repertoires of fewer than 850 subjects by immunosequencing and related them to cytomegalovirus serostatus. A separate validation cohort of approximately 120 different subjects was used in addition to the approximately 700-subject first cohort. High-throughput TCR immunosequencing, statistical association of individual TCRs with disease status, and machine learning were combined to predict cytomegalovirus infection status. To study patterns of TCR occurrence, a later analysis re-analyzed previously published TCR beta repertoires from 500 to 850 donors and added high-resolution HLA genotyping. Rather than using new phenotypic data, the later analysis identified candidate immune exposures from TCR beta sequences and from how often those sequences occurred across donors. An earlier analysis of about 620 of the donors applied high-throughput TCR beta sequencing to assess whether each TCR beta V gene segment acted as functional or pseudogenic. Donor age, sex, ethnicity and CMV serostatus were compiled together with the repertoire data. A later genetic analysis used genome-wide SNP genotypes for about 60% of the roughly 700 donors, treating that subset as a discovery cohort. All discovery cohort repertoires had been generated using a single sequencing platform. Class I and class II HLA loci were covered by the typing at four-digit resolution. The number of donors typed differed by locus, with about 629-630 for A, B, C, DRB1 and DQB1, more than 500 for DQA1, over 600 for DPA1, and 472 for DPB1. Five DR-DQ haplotypes were handled as single units for association and clustering, since linkage in the cohort was strong. Among some 410 genotyped donors of the cohort, an average of roughly 240,000 unique TCR beta nucleotide sequences were sequenced per donor, roughly 18% of them non-productive. Results the study describes overall, beyond this receptor: In a later genetic analysis, a missense DCLRE1C variant was associated with V-gene and J-gene trimming of TCR beta chains, and the association was replicated in an independent cohort. Some 15 rarely observed V segments, including chromosome 9 orphons, were excluded from the earlier analysis of about 610 of the donors because counts were too low. In a later analysis, HLA-associated TCR beta chains showed more clonal expansion and lower generation probabilities than non-associated chains that were equally common. In the study, some 160 TCR beta chains were listed as associated with cytomegalovirus. In vitro tests confirmed that three of the cytomegalovirus-associated TCR beta chains recognize cytomegalovirus antigens. A later genetic analysis reported fewer N-insertions in productive TCRs among donors in an Asian-associated ancestry cluster than the approximately 670-donor mean. Strong co-occurrence of HLA alleles, especially DR and DQ, made assigning TCR associations to individual alleles difficult. In a later analysis, most CMV-associated TCR beta chains were found to appear HLA-restricted, with HLA associations seemingly driven largely by CMV exposure. In an earlier analysis of some 500 of the donors, most TCR beta V segments appeared in productive rearrangements about 87% or about 30% of the time, broadly matching IMGT annotations. The only immune exposure information available for the cohort was CMV serostatus. Several of the top co-occurrence clusters appeared to be linked to parvovirus B19, influenza, CMV and Epstein-Barr virus, according to a later analysis. A later analysis found that TCR association rates varied across HLA loci, with DRB1 alleles showing the most associated TCRs and HLA-C alleles the fewest. Because some donors lacked HLA typing at each locus, the association tests relied only on the typed subset. The authors suggested that the approach could potentially be generalized to other disease states and immunological phenotypes. The cohort was sequenced for TCR beta chains only, and without alpha or paired-chain data the features that could be detected were limited. Across donors, most TCR sequences were observed very rarely, whereas some public TCRs were present in many individuals. A cluster of highly shared sequence variants was judged likely to be a technical artifact of the sequencing pipeline. Presence/absence analyses assumed roughly uniform sequencing depth across donors, an assumption that may not hold. A further reported finding was that TCR beta sequences accurately predicted the HLA-A and HLA-B alleles for most subjects in the first cohort. The classifier was reported to diagnose cytomegalovirus status with high specificity and sensitivity in both the original and validation cohorts. The 87-base-pair reads could not distinguish some IMGT-functional V segments, including TRBV6-2 and TRBV6-3, so those segments were excluded. Correlated functional status among segregating V segments might reflect linkage disequilibrium, but an unknown experimental factor could not be ruled out. In a later analysis, 15,000 to 20,000 TCR beta sequences were associated with specific HLA alleles at a false discovery rate of 0.05.

The junction shows trimming of 4 bases on V and 6 bases on J, and the gene matches do not reach 6 bases of it. The CDR1 and CDR2 encoded by the germline V gene (reference sequence) are GTSNPN and SVGIG. The CDR3 runs 14 amino acids, cysteine and phenylalanine included. The entry retains the CDR3 DNA only, 42 bases that are in frame from base 1. The library was built by means of the immunoSEQ multiplex PCR assay. The multiplex PCR relied on a mix of 60 forward primers for TCR Vbeta segments and 13 reverse primers for TCR Jbeta segments. The CDR3 region of rearranged TCR beta genes was amplified from genomic DNA with a multiplex PCR assay. The Illumina HiSeq System was used to sequence the amplified TCR beta libraries as 87-base-pair reads. As for how the authors treated the data: In a later analysis, 70 million to 95 million unique TCR beta chains were counted across the 690 or so repertoires, and approximately 9.9 million of these chains were shared by at least two donors. To remove PCR and sequencing errors, raw reads were error-corrected and collapsed into unique sequences using a nearest-neighbor algorithm that merged closely related sequences. To assign V, D and J gene segments, CDR3 sequences were aligned to IMGT reference sequences. For a sequence to be retained, a match of at least six nucleotides was required to both a V gene segment and a J gene segment. Rearrangements were classified as productive when the CDR3 lacked stop codons and remained in frame with V and J, and all other rearrangements were classified as non-productive. Following IMGT convention, CDR3 was defined as the stretch from the second conserved V-encoded cysteine up to the conserved J-encoded phenylalanine. The earlier analysis of more than 450 of the donors excluded sequences that lacked an unambiguous match to a single V gene segment. In an earlier analysis of 587 of the donors, V segments were called functional above 56.7% productive rearrangements and were called segregating when the between-donor standard deviation exceeded 5%. To diagnose cytomegalovirus status from the catalog of TCR beta chain sequences, a statistical classification framework was built. In a later analysis, V and J genes were assigned by comparing TCR nucleotide sequences against IMGT/GENE-DB human TR gene sequences. Using the TCRdist pipeline, a later analysis assigned CDR3 sequences along with most-parsimonious VDJ recombination scenarios. In a later analysis, each TCR beta chain was defined by its CDR3 amino acid sequence together with its V-gene family, and reads without a unique V-gene family were excluded. To address suspected cross-contamination and a sequencing artifact, a later analysis removed a few hundred highly shared, low-generation-probability nucleotide sequences. For each public chain, a later analysis derived a clonal expansion index from normalized ranks of inferred template counts within each repertoire. In a later analysis, generation probabilities were computed using a VDJ recombination model fitted to out-of-frame rearrangements, and the results were checked against IGoR. Hypergeometric tests were used in a later analysis to score TCR-TCR, TCR-HLA and TCR-CMV co-occurrence, with a repertoire-size bias correction applied to the TCR pairs. A later analysis estimated false discovery rates by permuting HLA or CMV assignments 20 times. In a later analysis, co-occurring TCRs were grouped with DBSCAN, and TCRdist sequence similarity was added when clustering was performed within HLA-allele-positive subsets. Repertoires with fewer than 30,000 or more than 120,000 public chains, plus five repertoires with anomalous nucleotide sharing, were excluded from co-occurrence clustering. TCRdb provides this immuneACCESS table in a form limited to in-frame rearrangements. Some clones are lacking; in checked studies, under half of them reflect an unresolved V gene, and why the rest are absent is not known. D and trimming come from the DNA, and the V and J calls and clone size come from that table. This sample has approximately 170,000 clones in its table, and 83% of those were observed once. Approximately 4% of the sample comes from the top ten.

The cohort was made up of several hundred healthy bone marrow donors. At the time of sampling, all cohort members were nominally healthy, though unrecorded immune exposures were likely present. The donor was CMV seropositive and belonged to the group of more than 250 seropositive cohort members. A peripheral blood sample was collected from each donor, and TCR beta sequencing was performed on peripheral blood mononuclear cells. Genomic DNA was extracted from the blood cell samples with the Qiagen DNeasy Blood Extraction Kit. Rearrangement joined TRBV30 to TRBJ2-3; the central 11 bases match TRBD2. The source material was PBMCs. The sequence was collected from a man in his forties or fifties in good health and CMV-seropositive. The CDR3 amino acid sequence is: CAWNVAGGPDTQYF. The nucleotide sequence reads as follows: TGTGCCTGGAACGTAGCGGGAGGGCCGGATACGCAGTATTTT.